Described below is a single T cell receptor (beta chain) sequence and its context. The data belong to a study of blood T cell repertoires in COVID-19. As for the study in general: COVID-19 samples from acute and convalescent phases originated in the United States, Italy and Spain. The cDNA or gDNA used as material had been derived from T cells, B-cell-depleted T cells, or PBMCs.

The V end lost 3 bases, the J end lost 5 bases, and 12 bases lay between the germline ends. Germline CDR1 is SGHDT and CDR2 is YYEEEE. The CDR3 spans 14 residues. Original handling: Amplification of reference gene primers was used by the study to estimate nucleated cell counts. Measured with immunoSEQ multiplex PCR; TCRdb has only the in-frame clones, and not every one. V, J and clone size derive from that table, while D and trimming were established from the DNA sequence. Among 150,000 or so clones listed, roughly nine tenths were seen once. Sequenced material: peripheral blood. This chain connects TRBV5-6 to TRBJ1-3; D is unresolved. This receptor was identified in a man aged 50-59 years with acute or convalescent COVID-19. DNA of the CDR3: TGTGCCAGCAGCTCGACCGGAGATCGAAACACCATATATTTT. Amino acids: CASSSTGDRNTIYF.